These T cell receptor beta chains were read from a single sample in a study of PD-1 blockade in classical Hodgkin lymphoma. Clones were read by immunoSEQ multiplex PCR, and TCRdb kept only the in-frame ones, dropping some. The sample shows over 60,000 clones, 70% to 80% of them seen only once. The input for sequencing was peripheral blood mononuclear cells (PBMCs), taken before the second cycle of nivolumab. These receptors were taken from a human donor with classical Hodgkin lymphoma. Both conserved end residues are trimmed from each CDR3.

v_call: TRBV28; j_call: TRBJ1-4; cdr3_aa: ASSPSGTTNEKLF
v_call: TRBV28; j_call: TRBJ2-3; cdr3_aa: ASSSGGSTDTQY
v_call: TRBV20-1; j_call: TRBJ1-2; cdr3_aa: SARDVDGYT
v_call: TRBV6-5; j_call: TRBJ1-3; cdr3_aa: ASRRRNTIY
v_call: TRBV7-7; j_call: TRBJ2-5; cdr3_aa: ASSLSGGTGPETQY
v_call: TRBV9; j_call: TRBJ2-7; cdr3_aa: ASSPGGSEQY
v_call: TRBV7-8; j_call: TRBJ2-3; cdr3_aa: ASSLFGTVIGADTQY
v_call: TRBV5-1; j_call: TRBJ1-1; cdr3_aa: ASSTVQGNTEAF
v_call: TRBV4-1; j_call: TRBJ1-1; cdr3_aa: ASSQDLRTLNTEAF
v_call: TRBV27; j_call: TRBJ1-5; cdr3_aa: ASSLAGYSNQPQH
v_call: TRBV5-1; j_call: TRBJ2-1; cdr3_aa: ASSKGQNNEQF
v_call: TRBV29-1; j_call: TRBJ1-2; cdr3_aa: SVEKGYGYT
v_call: TRBV19; j_call: TRBJ1-6; cdr3_aa: ASSIQGVNSPLH
v_call: TRBV29-1; j_call: TRBJ1-1; cdr3_aa: SVGLPSTEAF
v_call: TRBV10-3; j_call: TRBJ2-1; cdr3_aa: AIRALRGSRNEQF
v_call: TRBV18; j_call: TRBJ2-3; cdr3_aa: ASSLTSTDTQY
v_call: TRBV11-3; j_call: TRBJ1-1; cdr3_aa: ASSFGGTEAF
v_call: TRBV4-2; j_call: TRBJ2-2; cdr3_aa: ASSRRRVAGGATPGELF
v_call: TRBV5-1; j_call: TRBJ1-4; cdr3_aa: ASSPGTKNEKLF
v_call: TRBV5-6; j_call: TRBJ2-3; cdr3_aa: ASSFQGGTDTQY
v_call: TRBV11-3; j_call: TRBJ2-7; cdr3_aa: ASSPGGHEQY
v_call: TRBV7-8; j_call: TRBJ2-7; cdr3_aa: ASSLRGRYEQY
v_call: TRBV2; j_call: TRBJ1-1; cdr3_aa: ASSDYPGTEAF
v_call: TRBV7-9; j_call: TRBJ1-1; cdr3_aa: ASSLDRHDKYVNTEAF
v_call: TRBV11-3; j_call: TRBJ2-1; cdr3_aa: ASSLNRVHEQF
v_call: TRBV29-1; j_call: TRBJ1-2; cdr3_aa: SVMGGQTNYGYT
v_call: TRBV27; j_call: TRBJ2-7; cdr3_aa: ASRPLGAASYEQY
v_call: TRBV6-5; j_call: TRBJ2-5; cdr3_aa: ASSSLWTGETQY
v_call: TRBV2; j_call: TRBJ2-5; cdr3_aa: ASGSQETQY
v_call: TRBV27; j_call: TRBJ2-4; cdr3_aa: ASSAAMGVHSKNIQY
v_call: TRBV30; j_call: TRBJ2-1; cdr3_aa: AWSIPGLAAYEQF
v_call: TRBV12-5; j_call: TRBJ2-7; cdr3_aa: ASGLSITYEQY
v_call: TRBV15; j_call: TRBJ1-3; cdr3_aa: ATSREGAHSGNTIY
v_call: TRBV9; j_call: TRBJ2-3; cdr3_aa: ASSVVSISPDTQY
v_call: TRBV6-6; j_call: TRBJ2-3; cdr3_aa: ASRPTAGGPPDTQY